The T cell receptor (beta chain) under discussion was sequenced for a study of blood T cell repertoires in COVID-19. Whole-study context: Sources were T cells, B-cell-depleted T cells, or PBMCs; the material itself was cDNA or gDNA.

V gave up 7 bases and J gave up 2 bases, with 12 bases separating them. Germline lookup yields CDR1 GTSNPN and CDR2 SVGIG (reference sequence). This CDR3 is built from 12 residues. In the authors' methods: Using reference gene primer amplification, nucleated cell counts were estimated. Assay: immunoSEQ multiplex PCR; the TCRdb copy retains only in-frame clones and omits some. D and trimming were read from the DNA, whereas the V and J calls and clone size are those reported in that table. The data contain about 100,000 clones, about 85% of them singletons. The sample taken for sequencing was peripheral blood. The sequence was collected from a man aged 50 to 59 with active or convalescent COVID-19. V and J are TRBV30 and TRBJ2-7, with D maybe TRBD1 (6 bases). The CDR3 loop reads CALQGNPYEQYF. For the CDR3, the DNA is TGTGCCTTACAGGGAAACCCCTACGAGCAGTACTTC.